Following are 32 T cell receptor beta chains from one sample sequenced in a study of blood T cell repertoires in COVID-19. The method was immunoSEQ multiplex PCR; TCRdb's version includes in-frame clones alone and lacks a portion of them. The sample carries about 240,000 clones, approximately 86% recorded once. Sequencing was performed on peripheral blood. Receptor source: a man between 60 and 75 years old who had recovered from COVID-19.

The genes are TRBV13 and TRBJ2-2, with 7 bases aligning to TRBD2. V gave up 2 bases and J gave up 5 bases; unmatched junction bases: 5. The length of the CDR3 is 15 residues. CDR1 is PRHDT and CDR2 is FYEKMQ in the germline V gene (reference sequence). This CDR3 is CASSLPGTKTGELFF. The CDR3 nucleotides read TGTGCCAGCAGCTTACCCGGGACTAAAACCGGGGAGCTGTTTTTT. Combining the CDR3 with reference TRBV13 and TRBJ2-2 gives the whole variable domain AAGVIQSPRHLIKEKRETATLKCYPIPRHDTVYWYQQGPGQDPQFLISFYEKMQSDKGSIPDRFSAQQFSDYHSELNMSSLELGDSALYFCASSLPGTKTGELFFGEGSRLTVL.

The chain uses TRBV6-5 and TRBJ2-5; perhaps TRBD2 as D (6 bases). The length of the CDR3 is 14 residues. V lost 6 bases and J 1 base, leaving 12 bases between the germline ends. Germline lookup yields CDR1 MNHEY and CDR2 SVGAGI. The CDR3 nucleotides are TGTGCCAGCAGCCCCGGGAGAAGCCAAGAGACCCAGTACTTC. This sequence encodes CASSPGRSQETQYF.

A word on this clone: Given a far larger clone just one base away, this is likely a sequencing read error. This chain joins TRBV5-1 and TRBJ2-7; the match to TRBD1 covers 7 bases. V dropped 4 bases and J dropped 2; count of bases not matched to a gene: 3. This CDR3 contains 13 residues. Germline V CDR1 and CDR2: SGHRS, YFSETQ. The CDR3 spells CASSQGQAYEQYF. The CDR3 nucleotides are TGCGCCAGCAGCCAAGGACAGGCCTACGAGCAGTACTTC.

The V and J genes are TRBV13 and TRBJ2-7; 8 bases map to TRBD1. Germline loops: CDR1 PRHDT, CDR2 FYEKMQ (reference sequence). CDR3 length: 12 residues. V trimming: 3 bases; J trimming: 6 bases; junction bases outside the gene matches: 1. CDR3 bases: TGTGCCAGCAGCTTTACAGGGGGCGAGCAGTACTTC. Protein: CASSFTGGEQYF.

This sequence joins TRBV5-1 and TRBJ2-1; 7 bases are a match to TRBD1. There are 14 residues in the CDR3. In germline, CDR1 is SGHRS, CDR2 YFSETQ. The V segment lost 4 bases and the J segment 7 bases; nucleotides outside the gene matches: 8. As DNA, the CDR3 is TGCGCCAGCAGCACAAACAGGGGAGAGAATGAGCAGTTCTTC. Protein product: CASSTNRGENEQFF.

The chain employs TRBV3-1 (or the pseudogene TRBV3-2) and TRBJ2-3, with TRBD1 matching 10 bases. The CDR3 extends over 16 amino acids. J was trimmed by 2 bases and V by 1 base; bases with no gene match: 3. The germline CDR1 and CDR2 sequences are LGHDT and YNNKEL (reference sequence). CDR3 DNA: TGTGCCAGCAGCCAAGCCAGACAGGGGGCCACAGATACGCAGTATTTT. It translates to CASSQARQGATDTQYF.

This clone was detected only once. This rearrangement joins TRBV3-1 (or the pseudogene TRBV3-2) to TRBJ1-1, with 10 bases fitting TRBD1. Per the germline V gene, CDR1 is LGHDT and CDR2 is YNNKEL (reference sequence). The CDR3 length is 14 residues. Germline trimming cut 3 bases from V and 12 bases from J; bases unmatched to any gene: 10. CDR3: CASSQGQGRLKTFF. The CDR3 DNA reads TGTGCCAGCAGCCAGGGACAGGGGAGGTTGAAAACTTTCTTT.

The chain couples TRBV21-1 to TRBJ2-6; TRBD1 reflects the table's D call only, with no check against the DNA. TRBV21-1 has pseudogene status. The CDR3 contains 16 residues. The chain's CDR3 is CASSKALASGANVLTF. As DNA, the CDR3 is TGTGCCAGCAGCAAAGCGCTGGCCTCTGGGGCCAACGTCCTGACTTTC.

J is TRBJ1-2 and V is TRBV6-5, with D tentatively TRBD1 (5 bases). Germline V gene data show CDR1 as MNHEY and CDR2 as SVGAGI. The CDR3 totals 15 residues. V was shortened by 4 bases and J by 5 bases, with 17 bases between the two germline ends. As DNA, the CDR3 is TGTGCCAGCAGTTTAACCGACAGAAGTACGTATGGCTACACCTTC. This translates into CASSLTDRSTYGYTF.

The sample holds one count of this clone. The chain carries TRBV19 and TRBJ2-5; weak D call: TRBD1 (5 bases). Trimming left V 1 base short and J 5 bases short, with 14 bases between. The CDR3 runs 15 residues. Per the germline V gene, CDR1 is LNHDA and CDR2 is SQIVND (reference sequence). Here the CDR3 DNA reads TGTGCCAGTAGTATAGCAGGCAGGGCTTGGGAGACCCAGTACTTC. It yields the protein CASSIAGRAWETQYF.

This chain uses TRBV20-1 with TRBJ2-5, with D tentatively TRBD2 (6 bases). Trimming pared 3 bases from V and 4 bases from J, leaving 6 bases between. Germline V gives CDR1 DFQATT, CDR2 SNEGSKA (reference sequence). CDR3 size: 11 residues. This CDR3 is CSASGRETQYF. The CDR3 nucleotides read TGCAGTGCTAGCGGGAGAGAGACCCAGTACTTC.

The chain's CDR3 is CASSYGGDGPNSPLHF. CDR3 DNA: TGTGCCAGCAGTTACGGCGGGGACGGCCCTAATTCACCCCTCCACTTT. The chain carries TRBV6-2 or TRBV6-3 and TRBJ1-6; a weak D match, TRBD1 (5 bases). Trimming took off 2 bases at V and 6 bases at J, with 14 bases between the two ends. Germline V CDR1 and CDR2: MNHEY, SVGEGT. The CDR3 is 16 residues long.

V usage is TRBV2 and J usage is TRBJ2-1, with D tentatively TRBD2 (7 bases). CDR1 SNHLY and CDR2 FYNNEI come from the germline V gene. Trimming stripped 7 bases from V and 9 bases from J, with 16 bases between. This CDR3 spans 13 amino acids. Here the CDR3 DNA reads TGTGCCAGCACCGGGGGGCGCCTCGGTGAGCAGTTCTTC. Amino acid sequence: CASTGGRLGEQFF.

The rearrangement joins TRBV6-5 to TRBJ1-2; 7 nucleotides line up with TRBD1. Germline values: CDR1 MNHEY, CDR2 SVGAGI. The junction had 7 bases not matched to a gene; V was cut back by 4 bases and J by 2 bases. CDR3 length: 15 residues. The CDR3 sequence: CASSSGGLVNYGYTF. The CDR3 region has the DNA TGTGCCAGCAGTTCAGGGGGTCTGGTGAACTATGGCTACACCTTC.

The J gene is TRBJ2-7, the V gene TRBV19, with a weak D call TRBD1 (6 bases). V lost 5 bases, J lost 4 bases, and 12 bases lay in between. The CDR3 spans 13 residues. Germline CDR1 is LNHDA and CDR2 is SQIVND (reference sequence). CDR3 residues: CASSAQQGYEQYF. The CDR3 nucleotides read TGTGCCAGTAGTGCCCAACAGGGTTACGAGCAGTACTTC.

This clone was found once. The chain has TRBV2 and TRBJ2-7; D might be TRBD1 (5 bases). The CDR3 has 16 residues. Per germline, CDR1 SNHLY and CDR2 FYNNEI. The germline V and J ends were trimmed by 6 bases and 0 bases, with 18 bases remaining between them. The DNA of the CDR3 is TGTGCCAGCAGCCTTGAAACGGACACTCGCTCCTACGAGCAGTACGTC. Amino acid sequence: CASSLETDTRSYEQYV.

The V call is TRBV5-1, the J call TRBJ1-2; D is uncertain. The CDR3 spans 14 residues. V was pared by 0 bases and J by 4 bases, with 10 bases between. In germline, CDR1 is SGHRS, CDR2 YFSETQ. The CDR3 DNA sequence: TGCGCCAGCAGCTTGGTAGGCCAGGCCTATGGCTACACCTTC. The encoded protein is CASSLVGQAYGYTF.

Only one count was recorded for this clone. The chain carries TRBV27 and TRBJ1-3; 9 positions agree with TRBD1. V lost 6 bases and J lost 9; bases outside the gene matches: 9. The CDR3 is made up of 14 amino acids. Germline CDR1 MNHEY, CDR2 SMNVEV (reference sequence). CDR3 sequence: CASRQQGARSTIYF. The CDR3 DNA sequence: TGTGCCAGCAGGCAACAGGGGGCTCGGAGCACCATATATTTT.

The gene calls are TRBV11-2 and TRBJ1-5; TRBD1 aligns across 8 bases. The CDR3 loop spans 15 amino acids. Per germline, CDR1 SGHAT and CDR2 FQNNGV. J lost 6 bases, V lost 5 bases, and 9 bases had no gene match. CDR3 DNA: TGTGCCAGCAGCCCAGGGACAGGAGGCCCTCAGCCCCAGCATTTT. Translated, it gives CASSPGTGGPQPQHF.

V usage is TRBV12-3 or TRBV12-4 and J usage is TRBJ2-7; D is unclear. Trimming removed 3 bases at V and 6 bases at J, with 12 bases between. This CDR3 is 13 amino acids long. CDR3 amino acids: CASSFRTNSEQYV. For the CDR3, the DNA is TGTGCCAGCAGTTTTCGTACCAACAGCGAGCAGTACGTC.

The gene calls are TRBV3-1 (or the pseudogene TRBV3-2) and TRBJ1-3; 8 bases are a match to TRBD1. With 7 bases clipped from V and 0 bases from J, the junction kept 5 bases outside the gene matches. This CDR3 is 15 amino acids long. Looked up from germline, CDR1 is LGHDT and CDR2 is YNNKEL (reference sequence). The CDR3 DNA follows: TGTGCCAGCACAACGGACAGGGACTCTGGAAACACCATATATTTT. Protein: CASTTDRDSGNTIYF.

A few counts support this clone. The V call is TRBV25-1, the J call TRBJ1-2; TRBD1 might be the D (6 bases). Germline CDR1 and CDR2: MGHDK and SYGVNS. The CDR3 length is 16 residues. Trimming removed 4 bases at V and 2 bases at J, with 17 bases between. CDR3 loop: CASSAQLGHQNYGYTF. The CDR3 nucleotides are TGTGCCAGCAGTGCCCAACTGGGACATCAAAACTATGGCTACACCTTC.

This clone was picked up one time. The CDR3 loop reads CASSLETGDNSPLHF. The CDR3 DNA follows: TGTGCCAGCAGCTTAGAGACAGGGGATAATTCACCCCTCCACTTT. The chain couples TRBV7-8 to TRBJ1-6; 8 bases line up with TRBD1. Germline V gene lookup returns CDR1 SGHVS and CDR2 FQNEAQ. The CDR3 extends over 15 amino acids. The trim removed 1 base at V and 5 bases at J, leaving 1 base unmatched.

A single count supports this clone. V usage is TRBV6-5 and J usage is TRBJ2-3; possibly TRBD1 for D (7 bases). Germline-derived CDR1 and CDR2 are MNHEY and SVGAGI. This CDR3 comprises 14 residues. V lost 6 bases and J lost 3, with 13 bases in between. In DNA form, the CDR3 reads TGTGCCAGCAGACAACAGGGGAGGACAGATACGCAGTATTTT. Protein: CASRQQGRTDTQYF.

CDR3 in DNA: TGCGCCAGCAGCTGGAATCAGGGGGGCCCCTACAATGAGCAGTTCTTC. This translates into CASSWNQGGPYNEQFF. The chain couples TRBV5-1 to TRBJ2-1; D perhaps matches TRBD1 (7 bases). Germline CDR1 is SGHRS and CDR2 is YFSETQ. Trimming took off 3 bases at V and 2 bases at J, with 15 bases between the two ends. The CDR3 totals 16 residues.

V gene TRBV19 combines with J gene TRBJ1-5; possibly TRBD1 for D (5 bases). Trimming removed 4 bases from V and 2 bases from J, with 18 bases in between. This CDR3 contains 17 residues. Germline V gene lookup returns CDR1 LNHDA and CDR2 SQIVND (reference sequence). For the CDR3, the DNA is TGTGCCAGTAGTAAAGAAGGGGTCGGGTATGGCAATCAGCCCCAGCATTTT. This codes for CASSKEGVGYGNQPQHF.

The CDR3, as DNA: TGTGCCAGCAGCTTAGGACAGGGGAGCTCACCCCTCCACTTT. Amino acids: CASSLGQGSSPLHF. The rearrangement joins TRBV5-6 to TRBJ1-6, with TRBD1 identical over 9 bases. V was clipped by 2 bases and J by 10 bases; unmatched bases: 4. Germline V gene data show CDR1 as SGHDT and CDR2 as YYEEEE. The CDR3 is made up of 14 amino acids.

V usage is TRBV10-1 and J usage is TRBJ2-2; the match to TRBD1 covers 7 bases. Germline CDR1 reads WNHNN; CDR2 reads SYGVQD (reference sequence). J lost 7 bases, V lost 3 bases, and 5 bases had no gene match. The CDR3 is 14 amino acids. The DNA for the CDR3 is TGCGCCAGCAGTGACGCAGGGGGAATCGGGGAGCTGTTTTTT. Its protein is CASSDAGGIGELFF.

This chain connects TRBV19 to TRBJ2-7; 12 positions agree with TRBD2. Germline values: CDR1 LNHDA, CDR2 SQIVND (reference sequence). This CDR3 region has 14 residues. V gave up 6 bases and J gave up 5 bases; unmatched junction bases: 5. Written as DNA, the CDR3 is TGTGCCAGTAGCGGACTAGCGGGGTCACACGAGCAGTACTTC. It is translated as CASSGLAGSHEQYF.

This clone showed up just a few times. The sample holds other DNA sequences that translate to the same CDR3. The CDR3 protein is CASSLTSGGQETQYF. As DNA, the CDR3 is TGTGCCAGCAGCTTGACTAGCGGGGGACAAGAGACCCAGTACTTC. The chain uses TRBV5-6 and TRBJ2-5; 11 bases map to TRBD2. CDR1 is SGHDT and CDR2 is YYEEEE in the germline V gene. Trimming took 1 base from V and 2 from J; bases not matched to a gene: 1. The CDR3 is 15 residues long.

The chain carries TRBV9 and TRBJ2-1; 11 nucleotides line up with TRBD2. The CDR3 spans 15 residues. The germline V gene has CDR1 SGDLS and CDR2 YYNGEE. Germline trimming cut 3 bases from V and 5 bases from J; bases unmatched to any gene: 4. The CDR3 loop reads CASSGTSGLHNEQFF. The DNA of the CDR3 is TGTGCCAGCAGCGGGACTAGCGGGCTCCACAATGAGCAGTTCTTC.

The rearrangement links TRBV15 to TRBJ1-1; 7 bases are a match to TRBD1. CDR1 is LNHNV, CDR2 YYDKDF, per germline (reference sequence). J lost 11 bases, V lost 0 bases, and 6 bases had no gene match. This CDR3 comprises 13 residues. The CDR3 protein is CATSRENRGSAFF. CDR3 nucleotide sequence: TGTGCCACCAGCAGAGAAAACAGGGGTTCGGCTTTCTTT.